This record covers a single T cell receptor (beta chain). Its antigen is still unknown. In the PCR, 60 Vbeta and 13 Jbeta primers were used. Data came from immunoSEQ multiplex PCR; TCRdb stores just in-frame clones and leaves some out. The sample contains about 150,000 clones, approximately 81% of which appear only once. Healthy people donating bone marrow made up the donors. This sample was taken from a study of cytomegalovirus exposure and HLA in healthy donors. Findings and limits, study-wide: Analysis performed later found roughly 17,000 TCR beta sequences associated with HLA alleles at 0.05 false discovery rate. The authors reported that TCR beta sequences could predict HLA-A and HLA-B alleles. These predictions were accurate for most subjects in the first cohort.

The source of this sequence is a man under 40 in good health and CMV-seropositive. Sequences were obtained from PBMCs.

The CDR3 sequence is CASSSSIAGASYEQYF. CDR3 DNA sequence: TGTGCCAGCAGCTCGAGTATAGCGGGCGCCTCCTACGAGCAGTACTTC. The V and J genes are TRBV5-5 and TRBJ2-7; 7 bases line up with TRBD2. CDR1 and CDR2 (germline): SGHKS, YYEKEE (reference sequence). After removal of 3 bases from V and 0 bases from J, the junction contained 9 bases not matched to a gene. The CDR3 covers 16 residues.